A selection of T cell receptor beta chains follows, all from one sample in a study. TCRdb itself ran the 5' RACE reads through MiXCR, one entry per CDR3 protein. There are tens of thousands of distinct CDR3 sequences in the sample; approximately 25% occur only once, and around 3.5% lies in the top ten. The specimen sequenced was naive CD4+ T cells sorted from a lymph node. The receptors here all came from a female donor with breast cancer. Each CDR3 is given with its conserved first and last residue. Fields, in order: J gene, D gene, clone size, V gene, CDR3 length, CDR3 DNA, CDR3 protein. A D gene is named only where the DNA matches it firmly. Not every row has a clone size; where given, it reads once, few, many or a size class.

TRBJ2-5 | NA | few | TRBV3-1 | 12 | TGTGCCAGCAGCCAAGACGGAGAGACCCAGTACTTC | CASSQDGETQYF
TRBJ1-5 | NA | few | TRBV6-5 | 13 | TGTGCCAGCAGCCAAAACAGGAATCAGCCCCAGCATTTT | CASSQNRNQPQHF
TRBJ2-5 | NA | NA | TRBV7-3 | 14 | TGTGCCAGCAGCTTAACTCCGGGGAGGGAGACCCAGTACTTC | CASSLTPGRETQYF
TRBJ2-7 | TRBD1 | few | TRBV5-1 | 14 | TGCGCCAGCAGCTACCTAACAGGGGGCTACGAGCAGTACTTC | CASSYLTGGYEQYF
TRBJ1-4 | TRBD1 | few | TRBV18 | 16 | TGTGCCAGCTCACTGGGACAGGGAAGGACTAATGAAAAACTGTTTTTT | CASSLGQGRTNEKLFF
TRBJ2-1 | NA | NA | TRBV7-3 | 15 | TGTGCCAGCAGCTTAACCCGACGACGGGGCAATGAGCAGTTCTTC | CASSLTRRRGNEQFF
TRBJ2-2 | NA | NA | TRBV9 | 13 | TGTGCCAGCAGCGTGGGGGCGGACGGGGAGCTGTTTTTT | CASSVGADGELFF
TRBJ2-6 | NA | NA | TRBV28 | 16 | TGTGCCAGCACCCCCAGGGGTCCCTCTGGGGCCAACGTCCTGACTTTC | CASTPRGPSGANVLTF
TRBJ1-1 | NA | NA | TRBV3-1 | 13 | TGTGCCAGCAGCCGAAGGGGGGCAGCTGAAGCTTTCTTT | CASSRRGAAEAFF
TRBJ2-7 | NA | NA | TRBV28 | 12 | TGTGCCAGCAGCCCTCAGGTGGACGAGCAGTACTTC | CASSPQVDEQYF
TRBJ2-7 | TRBD2 | many | TRBV5-1 | 13 | TGCGCCAGCAGCCTCCGGACTAGCACCGAGCAGTACTTC | CASSLRTSTEQYF